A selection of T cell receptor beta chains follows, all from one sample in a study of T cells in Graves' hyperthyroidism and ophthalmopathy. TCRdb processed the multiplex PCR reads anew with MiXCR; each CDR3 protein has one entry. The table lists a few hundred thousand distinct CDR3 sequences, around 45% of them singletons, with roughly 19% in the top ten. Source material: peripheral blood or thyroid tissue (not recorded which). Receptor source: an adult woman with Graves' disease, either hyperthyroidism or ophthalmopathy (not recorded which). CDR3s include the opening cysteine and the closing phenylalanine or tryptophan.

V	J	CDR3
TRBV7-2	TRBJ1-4	CASSLARGATNEKLFF
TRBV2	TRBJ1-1	CASNQGSMNTEAFF
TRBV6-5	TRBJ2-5	CASTLLKTGGTQYF
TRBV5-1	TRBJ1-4	CASNRQGRTNEKLFF
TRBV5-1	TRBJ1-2	CASSFERNYGYTF
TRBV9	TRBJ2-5	CASSVRSGDAQYF
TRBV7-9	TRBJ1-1	CASSFPGPYFTEAFF
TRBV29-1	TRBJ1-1	CSALKDLSGEAFF
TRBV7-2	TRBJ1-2	CASSLEGRRHHYGYTF
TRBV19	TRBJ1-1	CASKRNWGDTEAFF
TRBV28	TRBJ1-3	CASRPSGAGNTIYF
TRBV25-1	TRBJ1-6	CASSEWRTPLHF